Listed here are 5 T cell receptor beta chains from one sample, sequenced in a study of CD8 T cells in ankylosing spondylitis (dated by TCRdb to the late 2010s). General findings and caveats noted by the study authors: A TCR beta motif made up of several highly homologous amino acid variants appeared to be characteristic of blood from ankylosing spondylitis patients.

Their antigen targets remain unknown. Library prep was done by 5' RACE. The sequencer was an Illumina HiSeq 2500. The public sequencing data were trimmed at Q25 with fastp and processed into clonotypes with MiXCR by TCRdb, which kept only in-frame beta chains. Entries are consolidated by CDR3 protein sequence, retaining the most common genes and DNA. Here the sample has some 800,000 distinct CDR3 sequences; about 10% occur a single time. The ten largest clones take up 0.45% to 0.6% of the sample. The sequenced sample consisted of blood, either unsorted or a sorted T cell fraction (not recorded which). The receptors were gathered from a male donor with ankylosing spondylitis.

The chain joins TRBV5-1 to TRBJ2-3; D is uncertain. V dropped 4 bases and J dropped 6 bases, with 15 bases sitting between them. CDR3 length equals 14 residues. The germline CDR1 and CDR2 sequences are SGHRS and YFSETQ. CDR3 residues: CASSGVGKADTQYF. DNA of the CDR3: TGCGCCAGCAGCGGAGTTGGAAAGGCGGATACGCAGTATTTT.

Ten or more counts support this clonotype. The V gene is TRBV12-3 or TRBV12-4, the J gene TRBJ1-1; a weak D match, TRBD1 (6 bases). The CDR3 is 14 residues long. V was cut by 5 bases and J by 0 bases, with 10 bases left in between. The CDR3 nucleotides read TGTGCCAGCAGTCCAGGGGATATGAACACTGAAGCTTTCTTT. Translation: CASSPGDMNTEAFF.

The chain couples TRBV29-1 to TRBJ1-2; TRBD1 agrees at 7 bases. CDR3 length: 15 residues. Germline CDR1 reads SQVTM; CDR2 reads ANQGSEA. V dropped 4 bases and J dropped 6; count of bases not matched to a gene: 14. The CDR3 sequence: CSVARPDRRRNGYTF. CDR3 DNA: TGCAGCGTTGCCAGGCCGGACAGGCGACGGAATGGCTACACCTTC. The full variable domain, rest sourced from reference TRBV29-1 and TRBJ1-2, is SAVISQKPSRDICQRGTSLTIQCQVDSQVTMMFWYRQQPGQSLTLIATANQGSEATYESGFVIDKFPISRPNLTFSTLTVSNMSPEDSSIYLCSVARPDRRRNGYTFGSGTRLTVV.

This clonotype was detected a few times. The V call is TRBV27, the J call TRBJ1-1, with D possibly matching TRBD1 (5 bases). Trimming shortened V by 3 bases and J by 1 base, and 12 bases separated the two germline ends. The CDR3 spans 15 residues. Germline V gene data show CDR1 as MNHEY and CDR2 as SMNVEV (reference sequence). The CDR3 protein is CASSFLTTGNTEAFF. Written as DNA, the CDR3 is TGTGCCAGCAGTTTTCTGACAACAGGGAACACTGAAGCTTTCTTT.

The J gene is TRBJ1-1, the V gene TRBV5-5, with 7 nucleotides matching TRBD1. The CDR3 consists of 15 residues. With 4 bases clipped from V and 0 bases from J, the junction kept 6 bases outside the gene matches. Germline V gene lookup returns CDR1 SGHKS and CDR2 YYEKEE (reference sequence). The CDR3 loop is CASSLTGAVNTEAFF. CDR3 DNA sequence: TGTGCCAGCAGCCTTACAGGGGCTGTGAACACTGAAGCTTTCTTT.